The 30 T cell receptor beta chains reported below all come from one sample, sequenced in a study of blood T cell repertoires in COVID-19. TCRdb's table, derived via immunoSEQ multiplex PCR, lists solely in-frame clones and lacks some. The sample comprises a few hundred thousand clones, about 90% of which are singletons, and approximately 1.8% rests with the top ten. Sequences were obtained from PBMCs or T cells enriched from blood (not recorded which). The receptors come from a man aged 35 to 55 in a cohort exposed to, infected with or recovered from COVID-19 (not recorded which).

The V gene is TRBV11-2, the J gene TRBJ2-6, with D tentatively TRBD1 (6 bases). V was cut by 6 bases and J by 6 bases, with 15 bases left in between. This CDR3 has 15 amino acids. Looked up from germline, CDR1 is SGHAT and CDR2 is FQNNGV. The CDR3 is CASRTAGDVANVLTF. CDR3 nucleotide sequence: TGTGCCAGCAGGACTGCAGGGGATGTGGCCAACGTCCTGACTTTC. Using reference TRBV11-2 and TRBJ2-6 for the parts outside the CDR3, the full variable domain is EAGVAQSPRYKIIEKRQSVAFWCNPISGHATLYWYQQILGQGPKLLIQFQNNGVVDDSQLPKDRFSAERLKGVDSTLKIQPAKLEDSAVYLCASRTAGDVANVLTFGAGSRLTVL.

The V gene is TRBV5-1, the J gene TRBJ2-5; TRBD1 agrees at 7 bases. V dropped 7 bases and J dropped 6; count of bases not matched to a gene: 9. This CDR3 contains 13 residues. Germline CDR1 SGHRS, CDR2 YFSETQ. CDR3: CASGIQGTKTQYF. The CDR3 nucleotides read TGCGCCAGCGGGATACAGGGGACGAAGACCCAGTACTTC.

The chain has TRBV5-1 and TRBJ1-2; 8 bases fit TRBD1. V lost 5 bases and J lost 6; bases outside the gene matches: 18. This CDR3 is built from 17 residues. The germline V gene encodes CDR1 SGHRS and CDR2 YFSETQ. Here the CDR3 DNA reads TGCGCCAGCAGAACGGGGCCCTCAGGGGGCGAATTGAATGGCTACACCTTC. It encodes CASRTGPSGGELNGYTF.

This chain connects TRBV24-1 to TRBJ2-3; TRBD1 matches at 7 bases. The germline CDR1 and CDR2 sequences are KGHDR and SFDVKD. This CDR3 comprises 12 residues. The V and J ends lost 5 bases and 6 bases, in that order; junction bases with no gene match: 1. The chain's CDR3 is CATSVRGDTQYF. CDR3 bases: TGTGCCACCAGTGTCAGGGGGGATACGCAGTATTTT.

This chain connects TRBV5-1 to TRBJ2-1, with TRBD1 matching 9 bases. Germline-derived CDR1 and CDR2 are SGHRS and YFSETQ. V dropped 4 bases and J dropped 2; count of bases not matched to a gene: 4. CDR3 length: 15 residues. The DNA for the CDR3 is TGCGCCAGCAGCCCGGGACAGGGAACCTACAATGAGCAGTTCTTC. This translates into CASSPGQGTYNEQFF. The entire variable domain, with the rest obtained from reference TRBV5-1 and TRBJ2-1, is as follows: KAGVTQTPRYLIKTRGQQVTLSCSPISGHRSVSWYQQTPGQGLQFLFEYFSETQRNKGNFPGRFSGRQFSNSRSEMNVSTLELGDSALYLCASSPGQGTYNEQFFGPGTRLTVL.

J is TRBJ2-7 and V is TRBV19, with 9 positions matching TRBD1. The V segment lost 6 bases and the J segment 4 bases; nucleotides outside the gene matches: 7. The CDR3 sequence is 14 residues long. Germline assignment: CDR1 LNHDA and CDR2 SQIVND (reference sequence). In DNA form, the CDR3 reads TGTGCCAGTAGGGGGGACAGGGTAAGTTACGAGCAGTACTTC. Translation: CASRGDRVSYEQYF.

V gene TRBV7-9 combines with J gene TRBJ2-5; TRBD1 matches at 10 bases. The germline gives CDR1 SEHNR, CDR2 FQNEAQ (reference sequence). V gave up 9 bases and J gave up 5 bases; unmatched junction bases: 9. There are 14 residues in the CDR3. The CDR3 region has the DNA TGTGCCAGACTCCGGGACAGGGGTTTTGAGACCCAGTACTTC. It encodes CARLRDRGFETQYF.

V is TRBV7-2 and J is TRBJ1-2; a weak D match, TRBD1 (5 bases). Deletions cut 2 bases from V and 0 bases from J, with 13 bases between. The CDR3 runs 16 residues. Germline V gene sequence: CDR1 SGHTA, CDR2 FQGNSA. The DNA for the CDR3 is TGTGCCAGCAGCTTATTGGGGGGGACGGCTAACTATGGCTACACCTTC. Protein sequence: CASSLLGGTANYGYTF.

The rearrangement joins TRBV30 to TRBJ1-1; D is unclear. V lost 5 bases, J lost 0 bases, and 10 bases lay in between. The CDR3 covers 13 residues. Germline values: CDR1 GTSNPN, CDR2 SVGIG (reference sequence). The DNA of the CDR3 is TGTGCCTGGGGGTCCGGGATGAACACTGAAGCTTTCTTT. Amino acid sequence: CAWGSGMNTEAFF.

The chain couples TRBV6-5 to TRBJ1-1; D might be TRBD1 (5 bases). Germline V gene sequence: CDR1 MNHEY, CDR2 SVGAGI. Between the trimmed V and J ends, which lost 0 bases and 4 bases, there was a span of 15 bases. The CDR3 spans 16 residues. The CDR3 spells CASSYSTSRRGTEAFF. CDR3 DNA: TGTGCCAGCAGTTACTCGACTTCCAGAAGGGGCACTGAAGCTTTCTTT.

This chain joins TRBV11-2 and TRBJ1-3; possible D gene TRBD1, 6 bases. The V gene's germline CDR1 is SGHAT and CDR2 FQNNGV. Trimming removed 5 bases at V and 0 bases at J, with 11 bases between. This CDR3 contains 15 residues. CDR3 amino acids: CASSPSTGSGNTIYF. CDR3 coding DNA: TGTGCCAGCAGCCCCTCGACAGGCTCTGGAAACACCATATATTTT.

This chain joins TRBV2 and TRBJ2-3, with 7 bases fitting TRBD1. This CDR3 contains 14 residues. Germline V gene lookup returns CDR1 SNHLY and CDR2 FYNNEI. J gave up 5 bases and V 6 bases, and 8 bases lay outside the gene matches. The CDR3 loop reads CASSRQGMIDTQYF. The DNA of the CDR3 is TGTGCCAGCAGCCGACAGGGTATGATAGATACGCAGTATTTT. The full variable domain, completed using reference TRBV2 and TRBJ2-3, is EPEVTQTPSHQVTQMGQEVILRCVPISNHLYFYWYRQILGQKVEFLVSFYNNEISEKSEIFDDQFSVERPDGSNFTLKIRSTKLEDSAMYFCASSRQGMIDTQYFGPGTRLTVL.

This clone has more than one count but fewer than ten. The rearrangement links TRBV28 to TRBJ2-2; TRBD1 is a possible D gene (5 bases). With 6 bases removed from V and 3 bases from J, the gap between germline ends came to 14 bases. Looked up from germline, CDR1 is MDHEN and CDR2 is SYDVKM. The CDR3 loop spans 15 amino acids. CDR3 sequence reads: CASRKDKVDTGELFF. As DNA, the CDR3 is TGTGCCAGCAGAAAGGACAAGGTTGACACCGGGGAGCTGTTTTTT.

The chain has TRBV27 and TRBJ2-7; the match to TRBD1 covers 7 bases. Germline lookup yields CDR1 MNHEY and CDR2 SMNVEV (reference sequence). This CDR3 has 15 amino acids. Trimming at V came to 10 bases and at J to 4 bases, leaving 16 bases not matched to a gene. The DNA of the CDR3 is TGTGCCACCAGGGTTACGGGACAGCTTCCTTACGAGCAGTACTTC. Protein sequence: CATRVTGQLPYEQYF.

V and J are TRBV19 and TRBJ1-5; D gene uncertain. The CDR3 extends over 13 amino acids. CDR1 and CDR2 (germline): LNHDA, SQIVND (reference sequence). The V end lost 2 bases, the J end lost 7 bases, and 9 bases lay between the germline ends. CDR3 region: CASSIQDLQPQHF. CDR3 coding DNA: TGTGCCAGTAGTATACAGGATCTGCAGCCCCAGCATTTT.

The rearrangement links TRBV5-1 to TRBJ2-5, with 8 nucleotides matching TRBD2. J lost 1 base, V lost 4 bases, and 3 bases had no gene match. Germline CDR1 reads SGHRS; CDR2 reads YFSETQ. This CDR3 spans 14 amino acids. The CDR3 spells CASSATSGQETQYF. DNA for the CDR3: TGCGCCAGCAGCGCCACTAGCGGCCAAGAGACCCAGTACTTC. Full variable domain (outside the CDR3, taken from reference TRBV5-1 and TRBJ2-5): KAGVTQTPRYLIKTRGQQVTLSCSPISGHRSVSWYQQTPGQGLQFLFEYFSETQRNKGNFPGRFSGRQFSNSRSEMNVSTLELGDSALYLCASSATSGQETQYFGPGTRLLVL.

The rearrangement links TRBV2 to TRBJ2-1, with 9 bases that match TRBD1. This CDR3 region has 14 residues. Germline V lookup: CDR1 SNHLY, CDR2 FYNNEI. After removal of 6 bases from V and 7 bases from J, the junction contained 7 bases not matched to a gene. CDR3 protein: CASSPPDRGNEQFF. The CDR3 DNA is TGTGCCAGCAGCCCCCCGGACAGGGGAAATGAGCAGTTCTTC.

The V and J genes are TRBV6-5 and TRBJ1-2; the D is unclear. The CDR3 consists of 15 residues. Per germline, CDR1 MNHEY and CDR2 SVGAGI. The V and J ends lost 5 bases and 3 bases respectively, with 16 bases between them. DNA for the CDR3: TGTGCCAGCAGTCCCCAGGCGGGCGCCTACTATGGCTACACCTTC. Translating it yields CASSPQAGAYYGYTF.

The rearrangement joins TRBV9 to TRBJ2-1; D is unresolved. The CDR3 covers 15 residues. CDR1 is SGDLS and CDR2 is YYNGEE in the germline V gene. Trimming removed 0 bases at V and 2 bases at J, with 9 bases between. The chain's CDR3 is CASSVGGETYNEQFF. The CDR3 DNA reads TGTGCCAGCAGCGTAGGAGGCGAGACCTACAATGAGCAGTTCTTC.

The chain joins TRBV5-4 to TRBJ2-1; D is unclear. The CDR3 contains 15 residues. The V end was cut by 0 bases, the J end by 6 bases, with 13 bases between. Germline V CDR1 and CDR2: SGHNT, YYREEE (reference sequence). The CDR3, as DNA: TGTGCCAGCAGCTTGGAGCGCGGATCCGCCAATGAGCAGTTCTTC. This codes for CASSLERGSANEQFF.

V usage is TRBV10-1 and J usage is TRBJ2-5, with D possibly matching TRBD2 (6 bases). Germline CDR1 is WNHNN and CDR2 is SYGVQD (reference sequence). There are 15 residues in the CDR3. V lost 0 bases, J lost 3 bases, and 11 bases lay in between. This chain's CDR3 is CASSESVAGKETQYF. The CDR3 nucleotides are TGCGCCAGCAGTGAGTCGGTGGCGGGAAAAGAGACCCAGTACTTC.

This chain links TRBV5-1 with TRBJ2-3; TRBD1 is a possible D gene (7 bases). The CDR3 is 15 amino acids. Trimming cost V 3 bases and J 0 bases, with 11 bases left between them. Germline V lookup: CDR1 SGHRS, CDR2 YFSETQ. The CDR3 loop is CASSSQGGSTDTQYF. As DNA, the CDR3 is TGCGCCAGCAGCTCCCAGGGGGGTAGCACAGATACGCAGTATTTT.

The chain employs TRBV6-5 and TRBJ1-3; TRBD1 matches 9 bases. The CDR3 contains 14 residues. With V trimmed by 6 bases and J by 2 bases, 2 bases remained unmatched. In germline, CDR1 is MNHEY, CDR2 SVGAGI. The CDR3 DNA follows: TGTGCCAGCAGCTGGGACAGGGCTGGAAACACCATATATTTT. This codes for CASSWDRAGNTIYF.

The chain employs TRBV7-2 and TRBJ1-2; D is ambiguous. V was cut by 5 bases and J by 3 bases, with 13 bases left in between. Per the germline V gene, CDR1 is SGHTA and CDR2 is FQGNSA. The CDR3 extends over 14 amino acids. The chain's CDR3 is CASSPRSGDYGYTF. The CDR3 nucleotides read TGTGCCAGCAGCCCTCGCTCGGGAGACTATGGCTACACCTTC. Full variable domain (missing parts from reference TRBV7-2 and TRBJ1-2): GAGVSQSPSNKVTEKGKDVELRCDPISGHTALYWYRQSLGQGLEFLIYFQGNSAPDKSGLPSDRFSAERTGGSVSTLTIQRTQQEDSAVYLCASSPRSGDYGYTFGSGTRLTVV.

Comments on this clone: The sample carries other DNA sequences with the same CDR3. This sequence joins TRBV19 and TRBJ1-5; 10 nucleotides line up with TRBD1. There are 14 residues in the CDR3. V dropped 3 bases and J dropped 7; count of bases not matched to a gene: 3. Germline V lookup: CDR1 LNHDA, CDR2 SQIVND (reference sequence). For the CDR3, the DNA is TGTGCCAGTAGTATCGGACAGGGGGTACAGCCCCAGCATTTT. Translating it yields CASSIGQGVQPQHF.

In DNA form, the CDR3 reads TGCGCCAGCAGCATACAGGGGGTTGAAAACACCGGGGAGCTGTTTTTT. This gives the protein CASSIQGVENTGELFF. The chain couples TRBV5-1 to TRBJ2-2, with 8 bases aligning to TRBD1. With 4 bases clipped from V and 2 bases from J, the junction kept 7 bases outside the gene matches. Germline V gene data show CDR1 as SGHRS and CDR2 as YFSETQ. This CDR3 is built from 16 residues.

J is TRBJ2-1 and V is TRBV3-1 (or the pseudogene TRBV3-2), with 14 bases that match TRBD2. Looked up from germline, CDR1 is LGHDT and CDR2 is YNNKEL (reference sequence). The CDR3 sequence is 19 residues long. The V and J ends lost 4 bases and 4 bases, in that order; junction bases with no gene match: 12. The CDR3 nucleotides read TGTGCCAGCAGCCCGAGACTAGCGGGAGGGCCAGGTTTATACAATGAGCAGTTCTTC. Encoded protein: CASSPRLAGGPGLYNEQFF.

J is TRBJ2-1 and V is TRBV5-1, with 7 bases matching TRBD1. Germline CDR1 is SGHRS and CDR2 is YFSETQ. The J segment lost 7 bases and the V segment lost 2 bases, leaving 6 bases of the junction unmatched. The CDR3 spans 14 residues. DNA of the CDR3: TGCGCCAGCAGCTTAGGGGGCGCTGAAAATGAGCAGTTCTTC. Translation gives CASSLGGAENEQFF.

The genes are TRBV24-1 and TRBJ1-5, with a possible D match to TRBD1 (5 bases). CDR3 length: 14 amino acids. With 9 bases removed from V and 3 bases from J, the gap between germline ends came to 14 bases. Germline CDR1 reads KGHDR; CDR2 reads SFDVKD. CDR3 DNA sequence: TGTGCCACCTGCCAAGGGGTTTTCAATCAGCCCCAGCATTTT. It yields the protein CATCQGVFNQPQHF.

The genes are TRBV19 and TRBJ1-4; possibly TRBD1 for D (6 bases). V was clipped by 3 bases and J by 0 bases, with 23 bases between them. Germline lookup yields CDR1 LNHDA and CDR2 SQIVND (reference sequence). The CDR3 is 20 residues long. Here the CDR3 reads CASSISIARGRDATNEKLFF. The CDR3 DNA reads TGTGCCAGTAGTATCAGTATTGCGAGGGGGAGAGATGCAACTAATGAAAAACTGTTTTTT. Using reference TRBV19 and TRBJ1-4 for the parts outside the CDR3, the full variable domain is DGGITQSPKYLFRKEGQNVTLSCEQNLNHDAMYWYRQDPGQGLRLIYYSQIVNDFQKGDIAEGYSVSREKKESFPLTVTSAQKNPTAFYLCASSISIARGRDATNEKLFFGSGTQLSVL.